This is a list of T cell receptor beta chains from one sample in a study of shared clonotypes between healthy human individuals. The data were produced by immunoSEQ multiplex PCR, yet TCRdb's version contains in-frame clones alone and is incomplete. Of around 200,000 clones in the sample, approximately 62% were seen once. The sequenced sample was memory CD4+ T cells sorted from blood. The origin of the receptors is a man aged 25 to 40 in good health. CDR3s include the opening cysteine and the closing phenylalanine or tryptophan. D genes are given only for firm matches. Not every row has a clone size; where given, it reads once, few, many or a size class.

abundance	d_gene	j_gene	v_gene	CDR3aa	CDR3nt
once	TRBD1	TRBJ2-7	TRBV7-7	CASSPATGAYEQYF	TGTGCTAGCAGCCCTGCGACAGGGGCCTACGAGCAGTACTTC
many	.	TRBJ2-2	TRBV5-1	CASSLIGVGEELFF	TGCGCCAGCAGCTTGATAGGAGTTGGTGAGGAGCTGTTTTTT
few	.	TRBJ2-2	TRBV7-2	CASSFVGTNTGELFF	TGTGCCAGCAGCTTCGTCGGGACTAACACCGGGGAGCTGTTTTTT
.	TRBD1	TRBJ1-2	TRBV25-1	CASSELRTGFYTF	TGTGCCAGCAGTGAACTCCGGACAGGGTTCTACACCTTC
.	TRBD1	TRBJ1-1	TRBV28	CASSPWTGEAEAFF	TGTGCCAGCAGTCCGTGGACAGGGGAGGCTGAAGCTTTCTTT
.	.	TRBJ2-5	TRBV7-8	CASSFNQETQYF	TGTGCCAGCAGCTTTAACCAAGAGACCCAGTACTTC
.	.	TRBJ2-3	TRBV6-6	CASKLDTDTQYF	TGTGCCAGCAAACTAGACACAGATACGCAGTATTTT
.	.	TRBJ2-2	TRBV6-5	CASRRHTGELFF	TGTGCCAGCAGAAGACACACCGGGGAGCTGTTTTTT
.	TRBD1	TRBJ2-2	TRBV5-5	CASGQGAGTGELFF	TGTGCCAGTGGACAGGGGGCCGGGACCGGGGAGCTGTTTTTT
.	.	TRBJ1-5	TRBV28	CASSYPGGGSRNQPQHF	TGTGCCAGCAGTTACCCCGGGGGGGGAAGTCGCAATCAGCCCCAGCATTTT
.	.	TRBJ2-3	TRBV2	CAFSASSSDTDTQYF	TGTGCCTTCTCGGCCAGTTCGAGCGACACAGATACGCAGTATTTT
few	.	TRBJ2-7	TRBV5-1	CASSTGTAGHYEQYF	TGCGCCAGCAGCACGGGGACAGCGGGGCACTACGAGCAGTACTTC
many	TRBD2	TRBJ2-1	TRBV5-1	CASSTGTSGPPSYNEQFF	TGCGCCAGCAGTACCGGGACTAGCGGGCCACCTTCCTACAATGAGCAGTTCTTC
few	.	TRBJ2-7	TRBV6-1	CASSVGLREQYF	TGTGCCAGCAGTGTGGGGCTGCGGGAGCAGTACTTC
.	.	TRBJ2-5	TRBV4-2	CASSQGSVETQYF	TGTGCCAGCAGCCAAGGGTCGGTGGAGACCCAGTACTTC
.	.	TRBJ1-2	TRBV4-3	CASSQEAAGADYGYTF	TGCGCCAGCAGCCAAGAAGCCGCGGGGGCCGACTATGGCTACACCTTC
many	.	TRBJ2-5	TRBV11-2	CASSLSHQETQYF	TGTGCCAGCAGCTTAAGTCACCAAGAGACCCAGTACTTC
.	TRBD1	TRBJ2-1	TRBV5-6	CASSSIGTGWNNEQFF	TGTGCCAGCAGCTCTATTGGGACAGGGTGGAACAATGAGCAGTTCTTC
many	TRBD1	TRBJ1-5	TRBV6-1	CASSERDRLGQPQHF	TGTGCCAGCAGTGAAAGGGACAGGCTTGGACAGCCCCAGCATTTT
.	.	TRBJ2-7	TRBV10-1	CASSETGWSEQYF	TGCGCCAGCAGTGAGACAGGTTGGAGCGAGCAGTACTTC
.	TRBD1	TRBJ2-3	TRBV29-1	CSVMGQGVTDTQYF	TGCAGCGTTATGGGACAGGGCGTCACAGATACGCAGTATTTT
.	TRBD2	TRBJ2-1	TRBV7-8	CASSLSGGPTNEQFF	TGTGCCAGCAGCCTGAGCGGGGGCCCTACCAATGAGCAGTTCTTC
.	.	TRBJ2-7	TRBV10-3	CAISAGSYEQYF	TGTGCCATCAGTGCAGGGTCCTACGAGCAGTACTTC
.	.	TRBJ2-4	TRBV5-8	CASSRVLAKNIQYF	TGTGCCAGCAGCCGTGTCCTAGCCAAAAACATTCAGTACTTC
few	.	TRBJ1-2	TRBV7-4	CASSPLPRANYGYTF	TGTGCCAGCAGCCCGCTCCCGAGGGCTAACTATGGCTACACCTTC
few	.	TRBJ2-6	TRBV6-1	CASSERPSGANVLTF	TGTGCCAGCAGTGAACGGCCCTCTGGGGCCAACGTCCTGACTTTC